Listed below are T cell receptor beta chains from one sample, sequenced in a study of early stage breast cancer tumors. Method: immunoSEQ multiplex PCR; TCRdb's copy keeps in-frame clones and lacks some. Counted here are fewer than 80,000 clones, about 85% occurring once; the ten biggest clones make up around 5%. The sequencing input was blood. The receptors originated from a person aged 35-55 years with breast cancer. Both conserved end residues are part of each CDR3. Fields, in order: clone size, V gene, J gene, D gene, CDR3 DNA, CDR3 protein. D genes are given only for firm matches. The size field is filled for only some rows; it gives once, few, many or a size class.

clone_size: .; v_call: TRBV14; j_call: TRBJ1-2; d_call: .; cdr3_nt: TGTGCCAGCAGCCTAGGCCTCGGGGGCTACACCTTC; cdr3_aa: CASSLGLGGYTF
clone_size: .; v_call: TRBV7-9; j_call: TRBJ1-3; d_call: TRBD1; cdr3_nt: TGTGCCAGCAGCTTAATGGACAGGGCGGCGGGAAACACCATATATTTT; cdr3_aa: CASSLMDRAAGNTIYF
clone_size: .; v_call: TRBV7-3; j_call: TRBJ2-1; d_call: TRBD2; cdr3_nt: TGTGCCAGCAGCTTAATTAGCGGGAGCTCCTACAATGAGCAGTTCTTC; cdr3_aa: CASSLISGSSYNEQFF
clone_size: .; v_call: TRBV27; j_call: TRBJ2-3; d_call: .; cdr3_nt: TGTGCCAGCCAGGGTAGCACAGATACGCAGTATTTT; cdr3_aa: CASQGSTDTQYF
clone_size: .; v_call: TRBV15; j_call: TRBJ2-5; d_call: .; cdr3_nt: TGTGCCACCAGCAACGGGGGCAGGGGGGTGATGGAGACCCAGTACTTC; cdr3_aa: CATSNGGRGVMETQYF
clone_size: .; v_call: TRBV5-1; j_call: TRBJ1-3; d_call: TRBD1; cdr3_nt: TGCGCCAGCAGCCCGAACCCGGGACAGGGGGCCGGAAACACCATATATTTT; cdr3_aa: CASSPNPGQGAGNTIYF
clone_size: few; v_call: TRBV11-2; j_call: TRBJ2-4; d_call: .; cdr3_nt: TGTGCCAGCAGCCCCCCGTCGCTGCCGGACGCGGCCAAAAACATTCAGTACTTC; cdr3_aa: CASSPPSLPDAAKNIQYF
clone_size: .; v_call: TRBV5-1; j_call: TRBJ2-7; d_call: TRBD2; cdr3_nt: TGCGCCAGCAGCTCGACTAGCGGGACCTACGAGCAGTACTTC; cdr3_aa: CASSSTSGTYEQYF
clone_size: few; v_call: TRBV7-7; j_call: TRBJ1-1; d_call: .; cdr3_nt: TGTGCTAGCAGCTCGAACAAGGGCACTGAAGCTTTCTTT; cdr3_aa: CASSSNKGTEAFF
clone_size: .; v_call: TRBV9; j_call: TRBJ2-7; d_call: TRBD1; cdr3_nt: TGTGCCAGCAGCGTGGGACAGGACTCCTACGAGCAGTACTTC; cdr3_aa: CASSVGQDSYEQYF
clone_size: few; v_call: TRBV6-1; j_call: TRBJ2-1; d_call: .; cdr3_nt: TGTGCCACCGTCGGGAGCTCCTACAATGAGCAGTTCTTC; cdr3_aa: CATVGSSYNEQFF
clone_size: .; v_call: TRBV28; j_call: TRBJ1-1; d_call: TRBD1; cdr3_nt: TGTGCCAGCAGTTTATGGGGGCAGGGGGCCCACACTGAAGCTTTCTTT; cdr3_aa: CASSLWGQGAHTEAFF
clone_size: .; v_call: TRBV6-5; j_call: TRBJ1-5; d_call: .; cdr3_nt: TGTGCCAGCAGCCACCCCGGGTCGGGGCCCCAGCATTTT; cdr3_aa: CASSHPGSGPQHF
clone_size: once; v_call: TRBV9; j_call: TRBJ1-3; d_call: .; cdr3_nt: TGTGCCAGCAGCAAAGACAGCAAACACTCTGGAAACACCATATATTTT; cdr3_aa: CASSKDSKHSGNTIYF
clone_size: once; v_call: TRBV30; j_call: TRBJ1-5; d_call: .; cdr3_nt: TGTGCCTGGAGTCGGAGTTTCTGGGGGGAATCGCAGCCCCAGCATTTT; cdr3_aa: CAWSRSFWGESQPQHF
clone_size: .; v_call: TRBV9; j_call: TRBJ2-2; d_call: TRBD2; cdr3_nt: TGTGCCAGCAGCCCTAGCGGGACGAACACCGGGGAGCTGTTTTTT; cdr3_aa: CASSPSGTNTGELFF
clone_size: .; v_call: TRBV7-9; j_call: TRBJ2-4; d_call: .; cdr3_nt: TGTGCCAGCAGCTTGACGGGGGACAAAAACATTCAGTACTTC; cdr3_aa: CASSLTGDKNIQYF
clone_size: .; v_call: TRBV28; j_call: TRBJ1-2; d_call: .; cdr3_nt: TGTGCCAGCAGTTTATTATGGGGAGGCTACACCTTC; cdr3_aa: CASSLLWGGYTF
clone_size: .; v_call: TRBV14; j_call: TRBJ2-1; d_call: TRBD2; cdr3_nt: TGTGCCAGCAGCCAATTCTTAGCGGGAGAGGGGGCGGATGAGCAGTTCTTC; cdr3_aa: CASSQFLAGEGADEQFF
clone_size: .; v_call: TRBV6-5; j_call: TRBJ2-7; d_call: .; cdr3_nt: TGTGCCAGCAGTTCAGGACACAACTACGAGCAGTACTTC; cdr3_aa: CASSSGHNYEQYF
clone_size: .; v_call: TRBV28; j_call: TRBJ1-5; d_call: .; cdr3_nt: TGTGCCAGCAGTTTCGGGACGGGCAATCAGCCCCAGCATTTT; cdr3_aa: CASSFGTGNQPQHF
clone_size: .; v_call: TRBV6-1; j_call: TRBJ2-2; d_call: TRBD1; cdr3_nt: TGTGCCAGCAGTCCGACAGGGGGCGGTACCGGGGAGCTGTTTTTT; cdr3_aa: CASSPTGGGTGELFF